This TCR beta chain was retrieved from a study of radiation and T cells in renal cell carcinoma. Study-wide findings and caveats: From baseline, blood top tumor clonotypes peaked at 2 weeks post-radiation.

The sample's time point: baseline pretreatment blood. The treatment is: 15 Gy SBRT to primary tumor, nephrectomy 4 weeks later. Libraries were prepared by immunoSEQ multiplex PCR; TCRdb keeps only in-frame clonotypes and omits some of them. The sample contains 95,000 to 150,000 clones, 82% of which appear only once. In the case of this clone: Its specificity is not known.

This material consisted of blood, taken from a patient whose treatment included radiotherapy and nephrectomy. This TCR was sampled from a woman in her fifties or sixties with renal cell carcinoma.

This CDR3 reads CASSSGQASGANVLTF. CDR3 in DNA: TGTGCCAGCAGCAGTGGACAGGCCTCTGGGGCCAACGTCCTGACTTTC. The V and J genes are TRBV5-4 and TRBJ2-6; 7 positions agree with TRBD1. CDR3 length: 16 residues. Per germline, CDR1 SGHNT and CDR2 YYREEE (reference sequence). Trimming cost V 4 bases and J 0 bases; bases outside gene matches: 4.